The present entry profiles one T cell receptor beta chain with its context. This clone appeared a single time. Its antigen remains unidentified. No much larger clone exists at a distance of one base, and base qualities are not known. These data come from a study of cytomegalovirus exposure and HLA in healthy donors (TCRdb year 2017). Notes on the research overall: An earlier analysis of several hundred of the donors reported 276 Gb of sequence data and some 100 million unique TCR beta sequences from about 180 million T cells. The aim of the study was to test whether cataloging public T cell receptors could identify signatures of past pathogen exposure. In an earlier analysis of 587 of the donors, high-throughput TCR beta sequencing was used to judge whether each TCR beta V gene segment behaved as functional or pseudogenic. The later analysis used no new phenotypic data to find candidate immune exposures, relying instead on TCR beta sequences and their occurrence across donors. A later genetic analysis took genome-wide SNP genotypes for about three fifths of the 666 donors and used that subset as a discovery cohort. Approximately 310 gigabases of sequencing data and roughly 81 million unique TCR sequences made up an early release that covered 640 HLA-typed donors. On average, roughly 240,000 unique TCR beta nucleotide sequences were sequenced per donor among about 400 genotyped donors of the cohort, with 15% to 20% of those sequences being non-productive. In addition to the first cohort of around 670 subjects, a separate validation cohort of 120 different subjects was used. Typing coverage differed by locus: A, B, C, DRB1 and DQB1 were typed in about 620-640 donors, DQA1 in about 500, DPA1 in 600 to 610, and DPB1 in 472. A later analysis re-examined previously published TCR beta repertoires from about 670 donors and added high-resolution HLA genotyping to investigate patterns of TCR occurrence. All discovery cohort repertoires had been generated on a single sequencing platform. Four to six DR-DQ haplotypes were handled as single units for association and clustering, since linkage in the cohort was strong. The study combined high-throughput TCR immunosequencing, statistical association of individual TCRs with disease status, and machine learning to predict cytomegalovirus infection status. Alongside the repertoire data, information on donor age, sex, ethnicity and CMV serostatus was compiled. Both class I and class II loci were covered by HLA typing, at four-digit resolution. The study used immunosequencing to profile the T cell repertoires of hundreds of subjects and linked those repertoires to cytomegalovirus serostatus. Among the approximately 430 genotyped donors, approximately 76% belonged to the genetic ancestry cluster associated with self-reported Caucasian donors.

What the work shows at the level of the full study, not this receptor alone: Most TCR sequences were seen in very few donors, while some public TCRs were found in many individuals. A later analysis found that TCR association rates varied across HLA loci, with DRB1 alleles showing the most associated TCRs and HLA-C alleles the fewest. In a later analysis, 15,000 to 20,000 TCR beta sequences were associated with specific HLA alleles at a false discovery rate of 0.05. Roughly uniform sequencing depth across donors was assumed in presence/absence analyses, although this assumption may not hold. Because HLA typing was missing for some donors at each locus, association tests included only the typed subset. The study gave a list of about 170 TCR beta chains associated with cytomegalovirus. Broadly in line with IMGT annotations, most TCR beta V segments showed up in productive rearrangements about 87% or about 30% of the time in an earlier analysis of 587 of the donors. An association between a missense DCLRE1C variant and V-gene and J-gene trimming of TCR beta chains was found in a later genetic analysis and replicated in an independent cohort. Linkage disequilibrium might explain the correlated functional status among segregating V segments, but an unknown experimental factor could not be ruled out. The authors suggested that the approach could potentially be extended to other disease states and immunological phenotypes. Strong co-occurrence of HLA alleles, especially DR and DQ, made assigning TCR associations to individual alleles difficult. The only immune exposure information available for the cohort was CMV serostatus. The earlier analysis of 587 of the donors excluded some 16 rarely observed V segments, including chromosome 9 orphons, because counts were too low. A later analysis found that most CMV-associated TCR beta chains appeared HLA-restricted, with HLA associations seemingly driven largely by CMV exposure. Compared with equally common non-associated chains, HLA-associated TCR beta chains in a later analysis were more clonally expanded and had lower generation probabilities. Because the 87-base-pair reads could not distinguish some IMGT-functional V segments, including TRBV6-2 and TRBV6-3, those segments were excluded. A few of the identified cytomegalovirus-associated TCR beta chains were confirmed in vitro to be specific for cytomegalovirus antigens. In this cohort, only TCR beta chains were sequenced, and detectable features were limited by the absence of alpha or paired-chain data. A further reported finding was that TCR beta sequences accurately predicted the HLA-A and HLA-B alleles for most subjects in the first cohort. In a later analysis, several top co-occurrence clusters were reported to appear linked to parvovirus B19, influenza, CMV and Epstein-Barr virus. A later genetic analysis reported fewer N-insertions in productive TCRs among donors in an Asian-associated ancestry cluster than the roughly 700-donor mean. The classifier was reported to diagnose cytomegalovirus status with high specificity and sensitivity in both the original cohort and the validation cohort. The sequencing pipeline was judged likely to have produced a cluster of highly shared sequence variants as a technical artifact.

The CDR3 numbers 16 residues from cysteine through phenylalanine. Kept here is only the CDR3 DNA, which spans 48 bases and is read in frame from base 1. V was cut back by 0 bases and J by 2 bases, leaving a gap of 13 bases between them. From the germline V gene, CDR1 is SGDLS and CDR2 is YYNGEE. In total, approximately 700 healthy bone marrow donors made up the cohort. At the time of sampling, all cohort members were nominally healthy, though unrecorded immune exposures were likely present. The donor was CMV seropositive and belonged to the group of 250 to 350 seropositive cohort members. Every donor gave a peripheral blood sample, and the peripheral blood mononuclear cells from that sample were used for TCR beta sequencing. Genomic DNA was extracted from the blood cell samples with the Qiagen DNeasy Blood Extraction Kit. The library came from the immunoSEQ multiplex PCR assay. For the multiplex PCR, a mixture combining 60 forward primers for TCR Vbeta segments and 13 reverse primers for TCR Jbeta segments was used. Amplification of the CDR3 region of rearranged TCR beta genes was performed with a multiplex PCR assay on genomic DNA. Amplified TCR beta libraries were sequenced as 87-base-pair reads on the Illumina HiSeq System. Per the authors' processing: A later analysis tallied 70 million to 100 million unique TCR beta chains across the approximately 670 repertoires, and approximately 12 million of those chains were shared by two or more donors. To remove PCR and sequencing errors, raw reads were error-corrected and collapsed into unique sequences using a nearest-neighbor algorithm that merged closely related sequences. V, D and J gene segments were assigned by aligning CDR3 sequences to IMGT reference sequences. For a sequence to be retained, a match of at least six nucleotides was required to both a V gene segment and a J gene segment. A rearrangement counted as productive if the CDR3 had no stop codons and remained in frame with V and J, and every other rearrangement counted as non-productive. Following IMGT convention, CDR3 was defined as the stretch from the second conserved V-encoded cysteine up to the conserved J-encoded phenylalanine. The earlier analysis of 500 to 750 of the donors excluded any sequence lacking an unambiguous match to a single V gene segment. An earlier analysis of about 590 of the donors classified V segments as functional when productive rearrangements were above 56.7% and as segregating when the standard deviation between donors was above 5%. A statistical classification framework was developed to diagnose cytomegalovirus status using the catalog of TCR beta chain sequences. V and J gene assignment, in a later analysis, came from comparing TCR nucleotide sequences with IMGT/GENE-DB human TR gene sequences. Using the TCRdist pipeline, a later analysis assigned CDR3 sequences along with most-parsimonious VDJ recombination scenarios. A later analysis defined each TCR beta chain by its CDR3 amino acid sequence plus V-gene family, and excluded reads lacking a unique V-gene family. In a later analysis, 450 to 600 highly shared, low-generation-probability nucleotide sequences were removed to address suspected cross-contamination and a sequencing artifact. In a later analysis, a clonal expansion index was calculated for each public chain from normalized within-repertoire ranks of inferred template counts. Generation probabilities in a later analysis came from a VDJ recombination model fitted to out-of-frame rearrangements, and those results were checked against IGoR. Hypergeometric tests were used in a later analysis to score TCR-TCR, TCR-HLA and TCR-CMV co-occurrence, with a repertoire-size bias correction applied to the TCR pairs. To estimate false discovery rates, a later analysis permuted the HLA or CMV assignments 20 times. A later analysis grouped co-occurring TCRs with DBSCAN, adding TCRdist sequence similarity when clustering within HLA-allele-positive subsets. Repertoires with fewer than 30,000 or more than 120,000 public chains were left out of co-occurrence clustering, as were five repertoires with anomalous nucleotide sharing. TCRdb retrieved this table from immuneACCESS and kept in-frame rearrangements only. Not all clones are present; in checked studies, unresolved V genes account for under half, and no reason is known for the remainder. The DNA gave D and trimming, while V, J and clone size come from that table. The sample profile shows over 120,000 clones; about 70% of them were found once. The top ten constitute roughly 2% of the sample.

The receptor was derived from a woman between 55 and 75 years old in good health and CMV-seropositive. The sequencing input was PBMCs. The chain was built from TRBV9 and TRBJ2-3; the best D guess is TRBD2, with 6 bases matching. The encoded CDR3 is CASSVADGRNTDTQYF. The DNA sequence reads TGTGCCAGCAGCGTAGCGGATGGGAGGAACACAGATACGCAGTATTTT.